This TCR beta chain was recovered during a study of cytomegalovirus exposure and HLA in healthy donors. The length of the CDR3 is 17 residues. The V and J ends lost 4 bases and 1 base respectively, with 19 bases between them. Germline CDR1 reads MDHEN; CDR2 reads SYDVKM. Amplification used 60 Vbeta primers and 13 Jbeta primers. Using immunoSEQ multiplex PCR, the repertoire was profiled, and TCRdb retains in-frame clones only, with some absent. The repertoire table contains 150,000 or so clones. This TCR came from a man aged 30-40 years in good health and CMV-seronegative. This sequence joins TRBV28 and TRBJ1-2; D gene ambiguous. The sequencing sample was made of PBMCs. The CDR3 reads CASSSPVLDGDNYGYTF. CDR3 DNA: TGTGCCAGCAGTTCCCCCGTTCTGGACGGGGATAACTATGGCTACACCTTC.